This TCR beta chain was identified in a study of shared clonotypes between healthy human individuals. CD45RA-negative memory and CD45RA+ naive subsets were split from the CD4+ cells. Across several immunoSEQ plates, the genomic DNA of each subset was split evenly. Sequencing was performed with immunoSEQ multiplex PCR; in TCRdb, only in-frame clones are kept and a portion is missing. The repertoire has about 1.5 million clones, around 97% of them found once; the top ten carry approximately 1%. Study-level results: Owing to a small donor count, the genetic and exposure-history diversity represented was limited. An anticipated effect of sequencing depth on clonotype sharing among donors was recognized.

With respect to this clone: What it binds is not known.

V was trimmed by 0 bases and J by 9 bases, leaving 16 bases between them. The CDR3 loop spans 15 amino acids. Per germline, CDR1 SGHRS and CDR2 YFSETQ. The TCR was taken from a man between 25 and 39 years old in good health. The chain joins TRBV5-1 to TRBJ2-1; the D is unclear. The material sequenced was naive CD4+ T cells sorted from blood. Noted subset: CD45RA+ positively selected. CDR3 bases: TGCGCCAGCAGCTTGGCACAAGCCTCGGCGTCTGAGCAGTTCTTC. Translated, it gives CASSLAQASASEQFF. Together with reference TRBV5-1 and TRBJ2-1, the CDR3 gives the full variable domain: KAGVTQTPRYLIKTRGQQVTLSCSPISGHRSVSWYQQTPGQGLQFLFEYFSETQRNKGNFPGRFSGRQFSNSRSEMNVSTLELGDSALYLCASSLAQASASEQFFGPGTRLTVL.